These 20 T cell receptor beta chains were sequenced from one sample in a study of blood T cell repertoires in COVID-19. The assay was immunoSEQ multiplex PCR, and TCRdb's table has in-frame clones only and misses some. The data hold fewer than 150,000 clones, with approximately 80% observed a single time. The sample consisted of peripheral blood. Receptor source: a woman aged 80 or older in a cohort sampled during active or convalescent COVID-19.

In this sample, this clone turned up a few times. J is TRBJ1-5 and V is TRBV21-1; the table calls TRBD1, which could not be checked here. TRBV21-1 is a pseudogene segment. This CDR3 has 12 amino acids. The DNA of the CDR3 is TGTGCCAGGATTAACAGGGATCAGCCCCAGCATTTT. This translates into CARINRDQPQHF.

The chain recombines TRBV30 with TRBJ2-1, with D perhaps TRBD1 (9 bases). The germline V and J ends were trimmed by 2 bases and 8 bases, with 19 bases remaining between them. The CDR3 covers 15 residues. Germline values: CDR1 GTSNPN, CDR2 SVGIG (reference sequence). The CDR3 bases are TGTGCCTGGAGTCCGGGGGGGACAGGGAGCGATGAGCAGTTCTTC. Its protein is CAWSPGGTGSDEQFF.

This chain joins TRBV5-1 and TRBJ1-4; weak D call: TRBD1 (6 bases). Trimming took 4 bases from V and 4 from J, leaving 14 bases between them. CDR1 and CDR2 from the germline V gene are SGHRS and YFSETQ. The length of the CDR3 is 15 residues. The chain's CDR3 is CASSRTGLVNEKLFF. CDR3 nucleotide sequence: TGCGCCAGCAGCCGAACAGGGTTGGTTAATGAAAAACTGTTTTTT.

The V call is TRBV11-2, the J call TRBJ2-1; 10 bases match TRBD1. V lost 5 bases, J lost 5 bases, and 6 bases stayed unmatched. Germline CDR1 is SGHAT and CDR2 is FQNNGV. The CDR3 spans 15 residues. The DNA for the CDR3 is TGTGCCAGCAGCCCCAGACAGGGGGCTAACAATGAGCAGTTCTTC. Translated, it gives CASSPRQGANNEQFF.

This clone was observed a single time. The V gene is TRBV13, the J gene TRBJ1-2; possible D gene TRBD1, 6 bases. CDR1 is PRHDT, CDR2 FYEKMQ, per germline (reference sequence). Trimming took off 2 bases at V and 4 bases at J, with 17 bases between the two ends. The CDR3 spans 16 residues. As DNA, the CDR3 is TGTGCCAGCAGCTTAACCGGGGACACGTCTTCCTATGGCTACACCTTC. Translating it yields CASSLTGDTSSYGYTF.

V usage is TRBV30 and J usage is TRBJ2-7, with D possibly matching TRBD2 (6 bases). Trimming pared 8 bases from V and 3 bases from J, leaving 11 bases between. Germline CDR1 GTSNPN, CDR2 SVGIG (reference sequence). The CDR3 spans 11 residues. CDR3 coding DNA: TGTGCCGGGACTCGGGGCTACGAGCAGTACTTC. As protein: CAGTRGYEQYF. The full variable domain, rest sourced from reference TRBV30 and TRBJ2-7, is SQTIHQWPATLVQPVGSPLSLECTVEGTSNPNLYWYRQAAGRGLQLLFYSVGIGQISSEVPQNLSASRPQDRQFILSSKKLLLSDSGFYLCAGTRGYEQYFGPGTRLTVT.

The chain recombines TRBV12-3 or TRBV12-4 with TRBJ1-4, with TRBD1 matching over 7 bases. J gave up 7 bases and V 8 bases, and 7 bases lay outside the gene matches. CDR3 length: 13 amino acids. Written as DNA, the CDR3 is TGTGCCAGCGGCGTGGCAGGGGGTGAAAAACTGTTTTTT. Translated, it gives CASGVAGGEKLFF.

The J gene is TRBJ1-2, the V gene TRBV5-1, with D possibly matching TRBD1 (5 bases). This CDR3 has 13 residues. Germline V lookup: CDR1 SGHRS, CDR2 YFSETQ. The V and J ends lost 0 bases and 4 bases respectively, with 7 bases between them. The CDR3 reads CASSLDRSYGYTF. The CDR3 DNA reads TGCGCCAGCAGCTTGGACAGGAGCTATGGCTACACCTTC.

This clone occurred once. The chain employs TRBV3-1 (or the pseudogene TRBV3-2) and TRBJ2-2, with D uncertain. Per germline, CDR1 LGHDT and CDR2 YNNKEL (reference sequence). CDR3 length: 16 residues. V shed 5 bases and J shed 1 base, with 14 bases lying between them. CDR3 nucleotide sequence: TGTGCCAGCAGCAACAGCTATATGATGAACACCGGGGAGCTGTTTTTT. This sequence encodes CASSNSYMMNTGELFF.

A word on this clone: A much larger clone lies one base from this, so it may be a read error. This chain joins TRBV11-3 and TRBJ1-1; tentative D call: TRBD1 (5 bases). The V gene's germline CDR1 is SGHNT and CDR2 YENEEA. The V end lost 5 bases, the J end lost 0 bases, and 7 bases lay between the germline ends. This CDR3 has 13 amino acids. The CDR3 loop is CASSLQVNTEAFF. In nucleotides, the CDR3 is TGTGCCAGCAGCCTACAGGTGAACACTGAAGCTTTCTTT.

The chain has TRBV7-6 and TRBJ2-3, with a tentative D call TRBD2 (5 bases). V lost 1 base and J 5 bases, leaving 7 bases between the germline ends. The CDR3 contains 13 residues. Germline loops: CDR1 SGHVS, CDR2 FNYEAQ. The CDR3 region has the DNA TGTGCCAGCAGCTTAGAACTAGGAGATACGCAGTATTTT. Protein product: CASSLELGDTQYF.

This chain connects TRBV4-1 to TRBJ1-2; unclear D gene. This CDR3 has 19 residues. Germline lookup yields CDR1 MGHRA and CDR2 YSYEKL. V dropped 0 bases and J dropped 1 base, with 21 bases sitting between them. The CDR3 is CASSQDRYEAQKRNYGYTF. DNA for the CDR3: TGCGCCAGCAGCCAAGATCGTTACGAGGCCCAGAAGCGTAACTATGGCTACACCTTC.

This sequence joins TRBV7-8 and TRBJ1-2; perhaps TRBD1 as D (6 bases). Per germline, CDR1 SGHVS and CDR2 FQNEAQ. The CDR3 extends over 13 amino acids. Trimming removed 1 base at V and 5 bases at J, with 8 bases between. CDR3 sequence (DNA): TGTGCCAGCAGCTTAGTGACAGGATATGGCTACACCTTC. Its translation is CASSLVTGYGYTF.

V usage is TRBV15 and J usage is TRBJ1-4; possible D gene TRBD1, 6 bases. The CDR3 extends over 14 amino acids. V gave up 0 bases and J gave up 8 bases, with 10 bases separating them. Germline V gene sequence: CDR1 LNHNV, CDR2 YYDKDF (reference sequence). The CDR3 region is CATSRDRGAEKLFF. For the CDR3, the DNA is TGTGCCACCAGCAGAGATCGGGGGGCGGAAAAACTGTTTTTT. Combining the CDR3 with reference TRBV15 and TRBJ1-4 gives the whole variable domain DAMVIQNPRYQVTQFGKPVTLSCSQTLNHNVMYWYQQKSSQAPKLLFHYYDKDFNNEADTPDNFQSRRPNTSFCFLDIRSPGLGDTAMYLCATSRDRGAEKLFFGSGTQLSVL.

The chain links TRBV3-1 (or the pseudogene TRBV3-2) to TRBJ1-4; a possible D gene is TRBD1 (5 bases). Germline values: CDR1 LGHDT, CDR2 YNNKEL (reference sequence). The CDR3 runs to 15 residues. The V gene lost 0 bases and the J gene lost 5 bases, with 10 bases spanning the gap. The CDR3 protein is CASSQEGTGNEKLFF. Written as DNA, the CDR3 is TGTGCCAGCAGCCAAGAGGGCACAGGCAATGAAAAACTGTTTTTT.

The chain joins TRBV2 to TRBJ1-1, with D perhaps TRBD1 (6 bases). Germline V lookup: CDR1 SNHLY, CDR2 FYNNEI. The CDR3 runs 13 residues. Between the trimmed V and J ends, which lost 5 bases and 6 bases, there was a span of 13 bases. The CDR3 is CASSQQGVAEAFF. The DNA of the CDR3 is TGTGCCAGCAGTCAACAGGGAGTTGCTGAAGCTTTCTTT. Supplemented by reference TRBV2 and TRBJ1-1, the full variable domain reads EPEVTQTPSHQVTQMGQEVILRCVPISNHLYFYWYRQILGQKVEFLVSFYNNEISEKSEIFDDQFSVERPDGSNFTLKIRSTKLEDSAMYFCASSQQGVAEAFFGQGTRLTVV.

The rearrangement uses TRBV18 and TRBJ2-1; 10 bases match TRBD2. This CDR3 spans 14 amino acids. The V and J ends lost 3 bases and 5 bases, in that order; junction bases with no gene match: 1. Germline V gives CDR1 KGHSH, CDR2 LQKENI. This chain's CDR3 is CASSPGLADNEQFF. As DNA, the CDR3 is TGTGCCAGCTCACCCGGACTAGCGGACAATGAGCAGTTCTTC.

This clone was seen a single time. The genes are TRBV4-3 and TRBJ2-5; D might be TRBD1 (5 bases). The germline V gene has CDR1 LGHNA and CDR2 YSLEER. Trimming took 2 bases from V and 4 from J, leaving 11 bases between them. The CDR3 sequence is 14 residues long. CDR3 sequence (DNA): TGCGCCAGCAGCCAACCAGCTCAGGGAGAGACCCAGTACTTC. It encodes CASSQPAQGETQYF.

The chain couples TRBV5-8 to TRBJ2-7, with D tentatively TRBD1 (6 bases). Between the trimmed V and J ends, which lost 2 bases and 4 bases, there was a span of 10 bases. Germline CDR1 is SGHTS and CDR2 is YDEGEE. The CDR3 consists of 13 residues. CDR3 protein: CASSFPGEYEQYF. CDR3 in DNA: TGTGCCAGCAGCTTCCCAGGGGAGTACGAGCAGTACTTC.

This chain connects TRBV18 to TRBJ2-1; weak D call: TRBD2 (5 bases). Between the trimmed V and J ends, which lost 3 bases and 8 bases, there was a span of 14 bases. CDR3 size: 14 residues. CDR1 and CDR2 from the germline V gene are KGHSH and LQKENI. CDR3 amino acids: CASSPREGIYEQFF. CDR3 nucleotides: TGTGCCAGCTCACCTCGTGAGGGTATCTATGAGCAGTTCTTC.